The 28 T cell receptor beta chains reported below all come from one sample, sequenced in a study of Ad26.COV2.S vaccination and SARS-CoV-2 variants. Repertoires were generated with immunoSEQ multiplex PCR, while TCRdb's copy carries only in-frame clones and drops some. The sample includes around 370,000 clones, around 92% of them seen just once. This specimen consisted of peripheral blood, obtained after recovery from COVID-19. All receptors derive from a human donor who had recovered from COVID-19.

The rearrangement uses TRBV9 and TRBJ1-1, with 9 bases that match TRBD1. The V and J ends lost 3 bases and 3 bases, in that order; junction bases with no gene match: 3. Germline CDR1 is SGDLS and CDR2 is YYNGEE. This CDR3 spans 14 amino acids. The CDR3 coding sequence is TGTGCCAGCAGCGGGACAGGGGCATACACTGAAGCTTTCTTT. Protein product: CASSGTGAYTEAFF.

This chain connects TRBV6-2 or TRBV6-3 to TRBJ2-5, with 8 bases that match TRBD2. This CDR3 region has 17 residues. The V gene's germline CDR1 is MNHEY and CDR2 SVGEGT. Trimming at V came to 2 bases and at J to 1 base, leaving 9 bases not matched to a gene. The chain's CDR3 is CASSYPWGAGVQETQYF. Written as DNA, the CDR3 is TGTGCCAGCAGTTACCCCTGGGGAGCGGGGGTCCAAGAGACCCAGTACTTC.

The CDR3 loop is CASSLVGGGANEQFF. CDR3 in DNA: TGCGCCAGCAGCTTGGTGGGCGGGGGGGCCAATGAGCAGTTCTTC. This chain joins TRBV5-1 and TRBJ2-1; 9 nucleotides align to TRBD2. Germline V lookup: CDR1 SGHRS, CDR2 YFSETQ. The CDR3 covers 15 residues. V shed 0 bases, J shed 6 bases, and the junction held 4 bases outside the gene matches.

In this sample, this clone turned up once. The chain carries TRBV6-1 and TRBJ2-1, with TRBD1 matching 8 bases. Trimming at V came to 2 bases and at J to 3 bases, leaving 6 bases not matched to a gene. The CDR3 has 16 amino acids. Germline V gives CDR1 MNHNS, CDR2 SASEGT. CDR3 nucleotides: TGTGCCAGCAGTGAATCTTTGGGACAGGTCTACAATGAGCAGTTCTTC. It codes for CASSESLGQVYNEQFF.

The gene calls are TRBV25-1 and TRBJ2-7, with TRBD1 matching 7 bases. The CDR3 spans 15 residues. V trimming: 2 bases; J trimming: 2 bases; junction bases outside the gene matches: 6. In germline, CDR1 is MGHDK, CDR2 SYGVNS. The CDR3 spells CASSEGQVGAYEQYF. The CDR3, as DNA: TGTGCCAGCAGTGAAGGACAGGTAGGGGCCTACGAGCAGTACTTC.

This clone has just a few counts. The chain recombines TRBV4-3 with TRBJ1-2; the match to TRBD1 covers 7 bases. The germline V gene has CDR1 LGHNA and CDR2 YSLEER. The V gene end was trimmed by 4 bases and the J gene end by 8 bases; junction bases not matched to a gene: 7. This CDR3 is built from 13 residues. This chain's CDR3 is CASSRTGVRGYTF. CDR3 nucleotides: TGCGCCAGCAGCCGAACAGGGGTTCGAGGCTACACCTTC.

This chain uses TRBV5-5 with TRBJ2-7, with D maybe TRBD1 (6 bases). Trimming left V 0 bases short and J 3 bases short, with 10 bases between. Per the germline V gene, CDR1 is SGHKS and CDR2 is YYEKEE (reference sequence). The CDR3 totals 14 residues. CDR3 sequence (DNA): TGTGCCAGCAGCTTGGCAGGGGTTGTCTACGAGCAGTACTTC. Translating it yields CASSLAGVVYEQYF.

This clone appeared once. The rearrangement uses TRBV11-3 and TRBJ2-1; D call uncertain. The CDR3 spans 15 residues. The germline CDR1 and CDR2 sequences are SGHNT and YENEEA. V was pared by 4 bases and J by 6 bases, with 16 bases between. The CDR3 sequence: CASSSGRLSGNEQFF. In DNA form, the CDR3 reads TGTGCCAGCAGCTCAGGTCGCTTGAGTGGCAATGAGCAGTTCTTC.

CDR3 amino acids: CSVVSGGATDTQYF. CDR3 DNA sequence: TGCAGCGTTGTCTCGGGGGGGGCAACAGATACGCAGTATTTT. The rearrangement links TRBV29-1 to TRBJ2-3; 8 bases match TRBD2. The V and J ends lost 4 bases and 3 bases, in that order; junction bases with no gene match: 6. In germline, CDR1 is SQVTM, CDR2 ANQGSEA. The CDR3 covers 14 residues.

The chain links TRBV12-5 to TRBJ1-2; TRBD1 matches at 7 bases. The V gene's germline CDR1 is LGHNT and CDR2 FRNRAP. This CDR3 is 14 amino acids long. Trimming at V came to 7 bases and at J to 4 bases, leaving 9 bases not matched to a gene. CDR3 sequence (DNA): TGTGCTAGTGTCGAAGCGACAGGGTCCTATGGCTACACCTTC. It codes for CASVEATGSYGYTF.

This clone was seen just once. The chain uses TRBV2 and TRBJ2-5; D gene uncertain. Germline CDR1 and CDR2: SNHLY and FYNNEI. The CDR3 spans 15 residues. V lost 7 bases to trimming and J lost 4 bases, with 19 bases between them. CDR3 loop: CASMKAGQFGETQYF. The CDR3 DNA reads TGTGCCAGCATGAAAGCCGGCCAGTTTGGAGAGACCCAGTACTTC.

The rearrangement uses TRBV10-1 and TRBJ2-1; perhaps TRBD1 as D (5 bases). CDR3 length: 15 amino acids. From germline, CDR1 is WNHNN and CDR2 SYGVQD (reference sequence). Trimming removed 2 bases from V and 3 bases from J, with 11 bases in between. The CDR3 bases are TGCGCCAGCAGTGAGAGGAGACAGAGCTACAATGAGCAGTTCTTC. It codes for CASSERRQSYNEQFF.

The chain combines TRBV3-1 (or the pseudogene TRBV3-2) with TRBJ2-7; the match to TRBD1 covers 10 bases. Trimming at V came to 3 bases and at J to 7 bases, leaving 6 bases not matched to a gene. Germline V gene sequence: CDR1 LGHDT, CDR2 YNNKEL (reference sequence). The CDR3 runs 14 residues. CDR3 region: CASSQWTGGGEQYF. DNA for the CDR3: TGTGCCAGCAGCCAGTGGACAGGGGGAGGGGAGCAGTACTTC.

CDR3 bases: TGTGCCAGCAGTACGGGCAGGGGCCTGGCAAACATTCAGTACTTC. This gives the protein CASSTGRGLANIQYF. The chain combines TRBV6-5 with TRBJ2-4; perhaps TRBD1 as D (6 bases). Germline V CDR1 and CDR2: MNHEY, SVGAGI. V was cut by 5 bases and J by 6 bases, with 17 bases left in between. The CDR3 has 15 amino acids.

J is TRBJ1-1 and V is TRBV9, with 7 bases matching TRBD1. The V segment lost 3 bases and the J segment 2 bases; nucleotides outside the gene matches: 4. CDR3 length: 14 residues. Germline CDR1 is SGDLS and CDR2 is YYNGEE. The chain's CDR3 is CASSGQGLNTEAFF. CDR3 in DNA: TGTGCCAGCAGCGGACAGGGACTAAACACTGAAGCTTTCTTT.

The rearrangement joins TRBV5-1 to TRBJ1-3, with a tentative D call TRBD1 (6 bases). Trimming took off 4 bases at V and 1 base at J, with 18 bases between the two ends. Germline V lookup: CDR1 SGHRS, CDR2 YFSETQ. The CDR3 runs to 17 residues. The CDR3 DNA sequence: TGCGCCAGCAGCAGGGCCCCCACAGGGCAATCTGGAAACACCATATATTTT. It translates to CASSRAPTGQSGNTIYF. The entire variable domain, with the rest obtained from reference TRBV5-1 and TRBJ1-3, is as follows: KAGVTQTPRYLIKTRGQQVTLSCSPISGHRSVSWYQQTPGQGLQFLFEYFSETQRNKGNFPGRFSGRQFSNSRSEMNVSTLELGDSALYLCASSRAPTGQSGNTIYFGEGSWLTVV.

The chain employs TRBV3-1 (or the pseudogene TRBV3-2) and TRBJ1-3; perhaps TRBD1 as D (5 bases). This CDR3 contains 15 residues. V lost 4 bases and J lost 4, with 14 bases in between. In germline, CDR1 is LGHDT, CDR2 YNNKEL (reference sequence). In DNA, the CDR3 is TGTGCCAGCAGCCTCGGGGGTTGGAGCGGAAACACCATATATTTT. Amino acid sequence: CASSLGGWSGNTIYF.

This sequence joins TRBV5-6 and TRBJ2-1; D call uncertain. Deletions cut 0 bases from V and 7 bases from J, with 14 bases between. Germline V gene lookup returns CDR1 SGHDT and CDR2 YYEEEE. The CDR3 loop spans 15 amino acids. This chain's CDR3 is CASSLGGSHTNEQFF. The CDR3 nucleotides are TGTGCCAGCAGCTTGGGTGGTTCACACACAAATGAGCAGTTCTTC.

The V call is TRBV9, the J call TRBJ2-3; D not resolved. Trimming took 0 bases from V and 1 from J, leaving 12 bases between them. Germline V lookup: CDR1 SGDLS, CDR2 YYNGEE. The CDR3 is 16 amino acids. The DNA for the CDR3 is TGTGCCAGCAGCGTAGTCGGAGTTAGCCGCACAGATACGCAGTATTTT. Protein sequence: CASSVVGVSRTDTQYF. Filled out from reference TRBV9 and TRBJ2-3, the complete variable domain reads DSGVTQTPKHLITATGQRVTLRCSPRSGDLSVYWYQQSLDQGLQFLIQYYNGEERAKGNILERFSAQQFPDLHSELNLSSLELGDSALYFCASSVVGVSRTDTQYFGPGTRLTVL.

The chain has TRBV5-4 and TRBJ1-1; D perhaps matches TRBD1 (5 bases). V dropped 3 bases and J dropped 5 bases, with 11 bases sitting between them. The CDR3 runs 13 residues. CDR1 is SGHNT and CDR2 is YYREEE in the germline V gene (reference sequence). This CDR3 is CASSSGGVTEAFF. The CDR3, as DNA: TGTGCCAGCAGCTCGGGAGGGGTGACTGAAGCTTTCTTT.

The V gene is TRBV3-1 (or the pseudogene TRBV3-2), the J gene TRBJ2-7, with 9 bases aligning to TRBD2. Germline assignment: CDR1 LGHDT and CDR2 YNNKEL (reference sequence). The CDR3 spans 15 residues. With 3 bases clipped from V and 3 bases from J, the junction kept 6 bases outside the gene matches. The CDR3 bases are TGTGCCAGCAGCCAGGGACCTAGCGGGGACTACGAGCAGTACTTC. It translates to CASSQGPSGDYEQYF.

The rearrangement links TRBV29-1 to TRBJ2-7, with D tentatively TRBD1 (6 bases). V shed 7 bases and J shed 3 bases, with 19 bases lying between them. The length of the CDR3 is 14 residues. Germline V CDR1 and CDR2: SQVTM, ANQGSEA. The CDR3 reads CSAQTRQGYYEQYF. Written as DNA, the CDR3 is TGCAGCGCCCAGACGCGTCAGGGGTACTACGAGCAGTACTTC.

CDR3 nucleotides: TGTGCCAGCAGGACGACTAGCGGTCTCACAGATACGCAGTATTTT. It translates to CASRTTSGLTDTQYF. J is TRBJ2-3 and V is TRBV6-6; 9 bases match TRBD2. With V trimmed by 6 bases and J by 2 bases, 6 bases remained unmatched. This CDR3 spans 15 amino acids. The germline V gene encodes CDR1 MNHNY and CDR2 SVGAGI (reference sequence).

V is TRBV12-3 or TRBV12-4 and J is TRBJ2-3; D is uncertain. V lost 6 bases and J lost 7, with 11 bases in between. The CDR3 consists of 12 residues. The CDR3 region is CASSPMGYTQYF. The DNA of the CDR3 is TGTGCCAGCAGCCCAATGGGATATACGCAGTATTTT.

The genes are TRBV4-1 and TRBJ1-1, with D uncertain. The germline V gene has CDR1 MGHRA and CDR2 YSYEKL. This CDR3 spans 17 amino acids. V lost 4 bases and J lost 7, with 25 bases in between. CDR3 sequence reads: CASSLGGSGQKTGEAFF. In DNA form, the CDR3 reads TGCGCCAGCAGCCTAGGCGGGTCCGGCCAAAAAACGGGTGAAGCTTTCTTT.

The rearrangement links TRBV9 to TRBJ2-5, with 10 positions matching TRBD2. Germline lookup yields CDR1 SGDLS and CDR2 YYNGEE. V lost 2 bases and J lost 4; bases outside the gene matches: 5. This CDR3 region has 15 residues. The CDR3 DNA is TGTGCCAGCAGCGTGAGCGGGGGGGCCTCAGAGACCCAGTACTTC. It specifies CASSVSGGASETQYF.

Remarks on this clone: The sample holds other DNA sequences that translate to the same CDR3. CDR3 in amino acids: CASSLGTGNQPQHF. The DNA of the CDR3 is TGTGCCAGCAGCCTAGGGACGGGGAATCAGCCCCAGCATTTT. The chain is built from TRBV7-6 and TRBJ1-5; a weak D match, TRBD1 (5 bases). Germline CDR1 SGHVS, CDR2 FNYEAQ. Trimming removed 5 bases at V and 4 bases at J, with 12 bases between. The CDR3 has 14 residues.

The rearrangement joins TRBV3-1 (or the pseudogene TRBV3-2) to TRBJ2-4, with TRBD1 identical over 7 bases. CDR3 size: 13 residues. V lost 4 bases, J lost 8 bases, and 5 bases stayed unmatched. Germline V CDR1 and CDR2: LGHDT, YNNKEL (reference sequence). In nucleotides, the CDR3 is TGTGCCAGCAGCCGTAACAGGGGTGACATTCAGTACTTC. Protein sequence: CASSRNRGDIQYF.